Listed here are 28 T cell receptor beta chains from one sample, sequenced in a study of CD8 T cells in ankylosing spondylitis. Study outcomes and limitations: It appeared that ankylosing spondylitis blood was characterized by a TCR beta motif of eight highly homologous variants.

Antigens for these TCRs are unknown. TCRdb re-called the 5' RACE reads through MiXCR, storing one row per CDR3 protein. Among some 400,000 distinct CDR3 sequences listed, approximately 20% were seen once. The sample was blood, either unsorted or a sorted T cell fraction (not recorded which). The receptors derive from a male donor with ankylosing spondylitis.

V is TRBV11-2 and J is TRBJ2-5, with TRBD2 matching over 7 bases. Trimming cost V 10 bases and J 3 bases; bases outside gene matches: 8. The CDR3 loop spans 13 amino acids. Germline CDR1 reads SGHAT; CDR2 reads FQNNGV. CDR3 region: CAIRAGVEETQYF. CDR3 nucleotides: TGTGCCATCCGGGCGGGGGTCGAAGAGACCCAGTACTTC.

This clonotype was observed at least ten times. The rearrangement uses TRBV3-1 and TRBJ1-2; D call uncertain. This CDR3 comprises 11 residues. Trimming cost V 1 base and J 6 bases, with 3 bases left between them. In germline, CDR1 is LGHDT, CDR2 YNNKEL (reference sequence). The CDR3 sequence: CASSQVDGYTF. The CDR3, as DNA: TGTGCCAGCAGCCAAGTTGATGGCTACACCTTC.

This sequence joins TRBV11-2 and TRBJ1-2, with D tentatively TRBD1 (5 bases). The germline V gene has CDR1 SGHAT and CDR2 FQNNGV. V was clipped by 5 bases and J by 2 bases, with 12 bases between them. CDR3 size: 14 residues. In nucleotides, the CDR3 is TGTGCCAGCAGCGCCACGACAGTGAACTATGGCTACACCTTC. Its protein product is CASSATTVNYGYTF.

This clonotype was seen only a few times. The V call is TRBV6-5, the J call TRBJ2-1, with D tentatively TRBD1 or TRBD2 (5 bases each). Germline V gene lookup returns CDR1 MNHEY and CDR2 SVGAGI. The CDR3 contains 14 residues. V shed 3 bases and J shed 7 bases, with 13 bases lying between them. The CDR3 region is CASSYQGVGNEQFF. Written as DNA, the CDR3 is TGTGCCAGCAGTTATCAGGGAGTGGGGAATGAGCAGTTCTTC.

This clonotype was counted many times. V and J are TRBV6-1 and TRBJ1-6; 11 bases agree with TRBD1. The CDR3 spans 16 residues. Per germline, CDR1 MNHNS and CDR2 SASEGT. V lost 6 bases and J lost 10; bases outside the gene matches: 11. CDR3: CASRIGQGAFRSPLHF. The CDR3 DNA reads TGTGCCAGCAGGATCGGACAGGGGGCCTTTCGGTCACCCCTCCACTTT.

This clonotype was found a few times. The chain employs TRBV5-6 and TRBJ2-1; D ambiguous. The CDR3 runs to 12 residues. CDR1 and CDR2 from the germline V gene are SGHDT and YYEEEE. Trimming removed 1 base from V and 9 bases from J, with 8 bases in between. The CDR3 loop reads CASSLWPGEQFF. The DNA for the CDR3 is TGTGCCAGCAGCTTGTGGCCGGGTGAGCAGTTCTTC.

V is TRBV5-1 and J is TRBJ1-2, with 8 bases lining up with TRBD1. Looked up from germline, CDR1 is SGHRS and CDR2 is YFSETQ. The V gene end was trimmed by 0 bases and the J gene end by 4 bases; junction bases not matched to a gene: 5. This CDR3 comprises 15 residues. This CDR3 reads CASSLGGQAVYGYTF. The CDR3 DNA is TGCGCCAGCAGCTTGGGGGGACAGGCAGTCTATGGCTACACCTTC. The whole variable domain, remainder taken from reference TRBV5-1 and TRBJ1-2, is KAGVTQTPRYLIKTRGQQVTLSCSPISGHRSVSWYQQTPGQGLQFLFEYFSETQRNKGNFPGRFSGRQFSNSRSEMNVSTLELGDSALYLCASSLGGQAVYGYTFGSGTRLTVV.

CDR3 protein: CASSPDRGLSSGANVLTF. The CDR3 DNA follows: TGTGCCAGCAGTCCAGACAGGGGACTTAGCTCTGGGGCCAACGTCCTGACTTTC. J is TRBJ2-6 and V is TRBV27; 8 bases fit TRBD1. The CDR3 loop spans 18 amino acids. After removal of 5 bases from V and 0 bases from J, the junction contained 9 bases not matched to a gene. Germline V lookup: CDR1 MNHEY, CDR2 SMNVEV (reference sequence).

The rearrangement joins TRBV7-2 to TRBJ2-5; the match to TRBD2 covers 11 bases. V lost 5 bases to trimming and J lost 5 bases; unmatched junction nucleotides: 4. This CDR3 has 14 amino acids. CDR1 is SGHTA, CDR2 FQGNSA, per germline. The CDR3 region has the DNA TGTGCCAGCAGCGAGACTAGCGGGATTGAGACCCAGTACTTC. Residues: CASSETSGIETQYF.

This clonotype was observed a single time. This chain's CDR3 is CASSLNGVPGEQYF. The CDR3 coding sequence is TGTGCCAGCAGTTTAAACGGGGTCCCGGGCGAGCAGTACTTC. V usage is TRBV27 and J usage is TRBJ2-7; possibly TRBD2 for D (5 bases). With 2 bases removed from V and 6 bases from J, the gap between germline ends came to 14 bases. Germline CDR1 MNHEY, CDR2 SMNVEV (reference sequence). The CDR3 totals 14 residues.

The chain carries TRBV28 and TRBJ2-7, with D possibly being TRBD1 (5 bases). Germline lookup yields CDR1 MDHEN and CDR2 SYDVKM. The CDR3 totals 15 residues. V lost 3 bases and J lost 2, with 14 bases in between. CDR3 nucleotides: TGTGCCAGCAGTTTGTATGCGACAGTAGCCTACGAGCAGTACTTC. This gives the protein CASSLYATVAYEQYF. The full variable domain, completed using reference TRBV28 and TRBJ2-7, is DVKVTQSSRYLVKRTGEKVFLECVQDMDHENMFWYRQDPGLGLRLIYFSYDVKMKEKGDIPEGYSVSREKKERFSLILESASTNQTSMYLCASSLYATVAYEQYFGPGTRLTVT.

The rearrangement links TRBV2 to TRBJ2-2, with 7 bases fitting TRBD2. CDR1 and CDR2 (germline): SNHLY, FYNNEI. This CDR3 is 16 amino acids long. V shed 5 bases, J shed 4 bases, and the junction held 10 bases outside the gene matches. The CDR3 nucleotides are TGTGCCAGCAGTTACGCCGGGGCGGGGGTCACCGGGGAGCTGTTTTTT. It encodes CASSYAGAGVTGELFF.

This clonotype was observed many times. The chain uses TRBV29-1 and TRBJ2-3; D gene ambiguous. Trimming stripped 7 bases from V and 0 bases from J, with 8 bases between. Germline lookup yields CDR1 SQVTM and CDR2 ANQGSEA. The CDR3 spans 12 residues. DNA for the CDR3: TGCAGCGCCCAACCAAGCACAGATACGCAGTATTTT. Its translation is CSAQPSTDTQYF.

The chain combines TRBV7-9 with TRBJ2-2; D is possibly TRBD2 (6 bases). The V end lost 4 bases, the J end lost 6 bases, and 12 bases lay between the germline ends. Germline-derived CDR1 and CDR2 are SEHNR and FQNEAQ (reference sequence). The CDR3 covers 14 residues. The CDR3 is CASSSSVEAGELFF. The CDR3 DNA reads as TGTGCCAGCAGCTCTAGCGTGGAGGCCGGGGAGCTGTTTTTT. The full variable domain, with the rest looked up from reference TRBV7-9 and TRBJ2-2, is DTGVSQNPRHKITKRGQNVTFRCDPISEHNRLYWYRQTLGQGPEFLTYFQNEAQLEKSRLLSDRFSAERPKGSFSTLEIQRTEQGDSAMYLCASSSSVEAGELFFGEGSRLTVL.

The sample holds a few counts of this clonotype. V usage is TRBV7-3 and J usage is TRBJ2-5; the D is unclear. The CDR3 loop spans 13 amino acids. Trimming left V 0 bases short and J 4 bases short, with 6 bases between. Germline CDR1 is SGHTA and CDR2 is FQGTGA. This chain's CDR3 is CASSLTVRETQYF. The CDR3 DNA reads as TGTGCCAGCAGCTTAACGGTCCGAGAGACCCAGTACTTC.

V gene TRBV29-1 combines with J gene TRBJ1-2; no definite D call. CDR1 is SQVTM, CDR2 ANQGSEA, per germline. This CDR3 has 14 residues. V dropped 1 base and J dropped 0 bases, with 9 bases sitting between them. CDR3 sequence (DNA): TGCAGCGTTGAAGGCGGAGAGACTAACTATGGCTACACCTTC. As protein: CSVEGGETNYGYTF.

This chain's CDR3 is CATSDSGDRNTDTQYF. The CDR3 DNA sequence: TGTGCCACCAGTGATTCCGGGGACAGAAACACAGATACGCAGTATTTT. The chain has TRBV24-1 and TRBJ2-3, with TRBD1 matching over 7 bases. Germline loops: CDR1 KGHDR, CDR2 SFDVKD. The CDR3 consists of 16 residues. With V trimmed by 2 bases and J by 2 bases, 6 bases remained unmatched.

This clonotype occurred many times. V is TRBV5-1 and J is TRBJ2-3; tentatively, D is TRBD2 (5 bases). Trimming removed 4 bases at V and 3 bases at J, with 12 bases between. Germline V gives CDR1 SGHRS, CDR2 YFSETQ. The CDR3 contains 14 residues. The CDR3: CASSVGAGTDTQYF. CDR3 nucleotides: TGCGCCAGCAGCGTGGGAGCTGGAACAGATACGCAGTATTTT.

This clonotype was observed a few times. This chain joins TRBV30 and TRBJ2-2; the D is unclear. Germline-derived CDR1 and CDR2 are GTSNPN and SVGIG (reference sequence). The CDR3 runs to 15 residues. V shed 0 bases and J shed 2 bases, with 10 bases lying between them. CDR3 bases: TGTGCCTGGAGTGTGAGGCAGCTCAACACCGGGGAGCTGTTTTTT. It translates to CAWSVRQLNTGELFF.

In this sample, this clonotype turned up a few times. The chain employs TRBV5-1 and TRBJ2-1; TRBD2 aligns across 7 bases. Looked up from germline, CDR1 is SGHRS and CDR2 is YFSETQ. This CDR3 is built from 15 residues. The V gene end was trimmed by 1 base and the J gene end by 5 bases; junction bases not matched to a gene: 6. The CDR3 sequence is CASSLTSAIDNEQFF. CDR3 nucleotides: TGCGCCAGCAGCTTGACTAGCGCAATCGACAATGAGCAGTTCTTC.

V gene TRBV7-3 combines with J gene TRBJ2-1, with 10 bases that match TRBD2. Germline V gene data show CDR1 as SGHTA and CDR2 as FQGTGA. With V trimmed by 5 bases and J by 0 bases, 16 bases remained unmatched. CDR3 length equals 20 residues. CDR3 in DNA: TGTGCCAGCAGCCCCCTGGGGAGCGGGAGGGCCCTGAGCTCCTACAATGAGCAGTTCTTC. Its protein is CASSPLGSGRALSSYNEQFF.

This clonotype has a handful of counts. This chain joins TRBV6-5 and TRBJ1-5; D unclear. The CDR3 extends over 14 amino acids. Germline V CDR1 and CDR2: MNHEY, SVGAGI. V dropped 4 bases and J dropped 5 bases, with 12 bases sitting between them. CDR3 sequence (DNA): TGTGCCAGCAGTTCGCCCCCCACTGATCAGCCCCAGCATTTT. Translation gives CASSSPPTDQPQHF.

This clonotype has a handful of counts. This sequence joins TRBV9 and TRBJ2-7, with 7 bases that match TRBD2. The junction had 11 bases not matched to a gene; V was cut back by 3 bases and J by 2 bases. Looked up from germline, CDR1 is SGDLS and CDR2 is YYNGEE. CDR3 length: 16 residues. CDR3 DNA sequence: TGTGCCAGCAGCGCCAGCCCTGCGGGAGACGCCTACGAGCAGTACTTC. Its translation is CASSASPAGDAYEQYF.

This clonotype showed up just a few times. The chain is built from TRBV6-1 and TRBJ1-1; possible D gene TRBD1, 5 bases. Per the germline V gene, CDR1 is MNHNS and CDR2 is SASEGT. This CDR3 region has 15 residues. V lost 6 bases, J lost 0 bases, and 14 bases lay in between. CDR3 DNA: TGTGCCAGCAGCTCACAGAGACAGTTGAACACTGAAGCTTTCTTT. Amino acid sequence: CASSSQRQLNTEAFF.

The V call is TRBV25-1, the J call TRBJ2-7; D unclear. Germline V gives CDR1 MGHDK, CDR2 SYGVNS. This CDR3 has 13 residues. Trimming cost V 3 bases and J 1 base, with 7 bases left between them. CDR3 sequence reads: CASSDRQSYEQYF. As DNA, the CDR3 is TGTGCCAGCAGTGATCGCCAGTCCTACGAGCAGTACTTC.

This clonotype has a handful of counts. The gene calls are TRBV5-1 and TRBJ2-2; TRBD1 agrees at 8 bases. This CDR3 has 16 residues. The germline V gene encodes CDR1 SGHRS and CDR2 YFSETQ. The junction had 2 bases not matched to a gene; V was cut back by 1 base and J by 0 bases. CDR3 nucleotide sequence: TGCGCCAGCAGCTTGCTGGGACAGGCGAACACCGGGGAGCTGTTTTTT. Protein sequence: CASSLLGQANTGELFF.

The V call is TRBV5-1, the J call TRBJ2-1; possible D gene TRBD1, 5 bases. The germline V and J ends were trimmed by 1 base and 0 bases, with 8 bases remaining between them. The CDR3 has 15 residues. Germline-derived CDR1 and CDR2 are SGHRS and YFSETQ. The CDR3 sequence: CASSLLQDSYNEQFF. The CDR3 DNA sequence: TGCGCCAGCAGCTTGTTACAGGACTCCTACAATGAGCAGTTCTTC. The full variable domain, completed using reference TRBV5-1 and TRBJ2-1, is KAGVTQTPRYLIKTRGQQVTLSCSPISGHRSVSWYQQTPGQGLQFLFEYFSETQRNKGNFPGRFSGRQFSNSRSEMNVSTLELGDSALYLCASSLLQDSYNEQFFGPGTRLTVL.

This sequence joins TRBV12-3 or TRBV12-4 and TRBJ2-1, with D possibly being TRBD2 (5 bases). The germline V and J ends were trimmed by 3 bases and 10 bases, with 10 bases remaining between them. The CDR3 is 12 residues long. This CDR3 reads CASSFSSLEQFF. The CDR3 DNA sequence: TGTGCCAGCAGTTTCTCTAGCTTAGAGCAGTTCTTC.